Here is one T cell receptor (beta chain) with its context. Its antigen is unidentified. Within the sample, other DNA sequences also encode this same CDR3. This sample is part of a study of cytomegalovirus exposure and HLA in healthy donors. V was cut by 7 bases and J by 0 bases, with 15 bases left in between. This CDR3 has 15 residues. Germline V gene data show CDR1 as ENHRY and CDR2 as SYGVKD. Findings of the study overall: It is likely that the observed cluster of highly shared sequence variants was a sequencing artifact. An Asian-associated ancestry cluster reportedly showed fewer N-insertions than the roughly 670-donor mean in a later analysis.

The PCR employed 60 Vbeta primers together with 13 Jbeta primers. Per the original data handling: Later, an analysis found around 80 million unique TCR beta chains, and 8.5 million to 14 million of these were shared. The table came from immunoSEQ multiplex PCR; TCRdb's copy has only in-frame clones and leaves some out. That table furnishes V, J and clone size, whereas the DNA furnished D and trimming. Here the sample spans tens of thousands of clones, roughly 84% being singletons. Unrecorded immune exposures were likely, despite nominal health at sampling. The sample taken for sequencing was PBMCs. The rearrangement uses TRBV10-3 and TRBJ1-2; no reliable D call. The sequence came from a man in his thirties or forties in good health and CMV-seronegative. CDR3 region: CAINGGSSTNYGYTF. The CDR3 nucleotides read TGTGCCATCAACGGCGGATCTAGCACTAACTATGGCTACACCTTC.